Listed below are T cell receptor beta chains from one sample, sequenced in a study of T cell repertoires in cytomegalovirus infection. These receptors' targets are unknown. TCRdb analysed the reads with MiXCR anew, one entry per CDR3 protein. The repertoire holds about 110,000 distinct CDR3 sequences, with 10% as singletons. Sequenced input: PBMCs, sequenced either directly or after in vitro stimulation (not recorded which). The receptors originated from a human donor in good health (CMV status not recorded). Some clones in this sample may be carry-over from other donors' samples. Each CDR3 is given with its conserved first and last residue. A D gene is named only where the DNA matches it firmly. A row's size may be missing; if present it is once, few, many or a size class.

D | J | size | V | DNA | CDR3
. | TRBJ1-1 | many | TRBV6-1 | TGTGCCAGCAGTGGGGGGGTCACTGAAGCTTTCTTT | CASSGGVTEAFF
TRBD2 | TRBJ2-2 | many | TRBV7-9 | TGTGCCAGCGCGAGACTAGCGGGAGTCGGAAGGGTGTCCGGGGAGCTGTTTTTT | CASARLAGVGRVSGELFF
. | TRBJ2-3 | few | TRBV28 | TGTGCCAGCTGGGGGCGGGATGAGACCACAGATACGCAGTATTTT | CASWGRDETTDTQYF
TRBD1 | TRBJ1-1 | . | TRBV6-5 | TGTGCCAGCAGCCACGACAGGGATGAAGCTTTCTTT | CASSHDRDEAFF
TRBD1 | TRBJ1-6 | few | TRBV27 | TGTGCCAGCAGGCCGGACAGGGGAAATTCACCCCTCCACTTT | CASRPDRGNSPLHF
. | TRBJ2-6 | many | TRBV6-2/TRBV6-3 | TGTGCCAGCAGGAGGACATCTGGGGCCAACGTCCTGACTTTC | CASRRTSGANVLTF
TRBD1 | TRBJ2-3 | . | TRBV6-5 | TGTGCCAGCAGTAAATACAAGGGACAGGGCACAGATACGCAGTATTTT | CASSKYKGQGTDTQYF
. | TRBJ1-2 | many | TRBV6-1 | TGTGCCAGCAGTGAACATCGGCGAAACTATGGCTACACCTTC | CASSEHRRNYGYTF
TRBD2 | TRBJ2-1 | many | TRBV12-5 | TGTGCTAGTGGGGCGGGAGGGGGAAACAAGAATGAGCAGTTCTTC | CASGAGGGNKNEQFF
TRBD2 | TRBJ2-1 | many | TRBV6-1 | TGTGCCAGCAGAAGGACTAGCGGGAGGGTAAATGAGCAGTTCTTC | CASRRTSGRVNEQFF
. | TRBJ2-5 | few | TRBV29-1 | TGCAGCGTCGGGGGCGGGGCTGGGGGTGCGACCCAGTACTTC | CSVGGGAGGATQYF
TRBD2 | TRBJ2-1 | . | TRBV5-5 | TGTGCCAGCAGACCACGGCGGGAGGCCTACAATGAGCAGTTCTTC | CASRPRREAYNEQFF
TRBD1 | TRBJ2-3 | . | TRBV12-3/TRBV12-4 | TGTGCCAGCAGTATCAGGGGGCCAAATCAGCCCCAGTATTTT | CASSIRGPNQPQYF
. | TRBJ2-5 | . | TRBV10-3 | TGTGCCATCAGTGCCACTAGCTTTGGGGAGACCCAGTACTTC | CAISATSFGETQYF
. | TRBJ1-4 | many | TRBV5-4 | TGTGCCAGCAGCGAGGGACGGTACGGGGGTACTAATGAAAAACTGTTTTTT | CASSEGRYGGTNEKLFF
TRBD2 | TRBJ2-1 | . | TRBV6-2/TRBV6-3 | TGTGCCAGCGGCTCCGGGACTAGCGGATACAATGAGCAGTTCTTC | CASGSGTSGYNEQFF
. | TRBJ2-1 | . | TRBV6-2/TRBV6-3 | TGTGCCAGCAGTACGAGCTCCTACAATGAGCAGTTCTTC | CASSTSSYNEQFF
. | TRBJ2-1 | many | TRBV7-2 | TGTGCCAGCAGCTTCACTAGTTTCAATGAGCAGTTCTTC | CASSFTSFNEQFF
. | TRBJ1-2 | . | TRBV24-1 | TGTGCCACCAGTGACCCCTATGGCTACACCTTC | CATSDPYGYTF
. | TRBJ1-1 | few | TRBV5-1 | TGCGCCAGCAGCTTGTGGGTATCGAACACTGAAGCTTTCTTT | CASSLWVSNTEAFF
. | TRBJ2-7 | . | TRBV28 | TGTGCCAGCAGTTTACATCCAGAGACTAGAGGGCAGTACTTC | CASSLHPETRGQYF
. | TRBJ2-2 | . | TRBV7-2 | TGTGCCGGACGCCGAGGGGCCAACACCGGGGAGCTGTTTTTT | CAGRRGANTGELFF
. | TRBJ1-1 | many | TRBV6-2/TRBV6-3 | TGTGCCAGCAGAACGGCCATGAACACTGAAGCTTTCTTT | CASRTAMNTEAFF
. | TRBJ2-3 | . | TRBV7-2 | TGTGCCAGCAGCTTAGGTATTCCTATCCGACTCACAGATACGCAGTATTTT | CASSLGIPIRLTDTQYF
. | TRBJ1-1 | many | TRBV7-8 | TGTGCCAGCAGCTTTTCACGGAACACTGAAGCTTTCTTT | CASSFSRNTEAFF
. | TRBJ1-3 | few | TRBV6-5 | TGTGCCAGCAGTTACGAAGTGAGGGTAACTGGAAACACCATATATTTT | CASSYEVRVTGNTIYF
. | TRBJ2-6 | . | TRBV5-1 | TGCGCCAGCAGCTTGGGGCTATCTGGGGCCAACGTCCTGACTTTC | CASSLGLSGANVLTF
. | TRBJ2-1 | . | TRBV7-2 | TGTGCCAGCAGCCATTCAGGAGGGGGGAACAATGAGCAGTTCTTC | CASSHSGGGNNEQFF
. | TRBJ2-7 | . | TRBV19 | TGTGCCAGTAGTATAGGACAGTACGGTGGGGCGGACGAGCAGTACTTC | CASSIGQYGGADEQYF
TRBD1 | TRBJ2-1 | few | TRBV12-3/TRBV12-4 | TGTGCCAGCAGGCCCATAGGGGGCATTTTTGATGAGCAGTTCTTC | CASRPIGGIFDEQFF
TRBD2 | TRBJ2-7 | . | TRBV20-1 | TGCAGTGCCTCTAGCGGGAGGGCCGATGACGAGCAGTACTTC | CSASSGRADDEQYF
TRBD2 | TRBJ2-1 | . | TRBV12-3/TRBV12-4 | TGTGCCAGCAGTCGCTGGGCGGGAGAAAACAATGAGCAGTTCTTC | CASSRWAGENNEQFF
TRBD1 | TRBJ1-2 | many | TRBV7-8 | TGTGCCAGCAGCTTAGCAGGGACAGGGGGGGATGGCTACACCTTC | CASSLAGTGGDGYTF
. | TRBJ2-5 | . | TRBV19 | TGTGCCAGTAGTATAGATGCGGTCGGGACCCAGTACTTC | CASSIDAVGTQYF
. | TRBJ1-5 | . | TRBV19 | TGTGCCAGTAGTATCGCAGACACGTTTCTTCCGCCCCAGCATTTT | CASSIADTFLPPQHF
. | TRBJ1-1 | . | TRBV20-1 | TGCAGTGCTAGAGGGGGGGGTTATAACACTGAAGCTTTCTTT | CSARGGGYNTEAFF
TRBD2 | TRBJ2-1 | . | TRBV4-3 | TGCGCCAGCAGCCAAGATGGACTAGCGACCAATGAGCAGTTCTTC | CASSQDGLATNEQFF
. | TRBJ1-1 | many | TRBV7-8 | TGTGCCAGCAGCTTAGCACAGGGCCTTTTCACTGAAGCTTTCTTT | CASSLAQGLFTEAFF
TRBD2 | TRBJ2-3 | many | TRBV7-8 | TGTGCCAGCAGCAAAAGCCGGATTAGCGGGAATTCAGATACGCAGTATTTT | CASSKSRISGNSDTQYF
TRBD2 | TRBJ2-1 | few | TRBV29-1 | TGCAGCGTTGAATGGACTAGCGGATGGGGTGAGCAGTTCTTC | CSVEWTSGWGEQFF
TRBD2 | TRBJ2-6 | few | TRBV30 | TGTGCCTGGAGTGTACAACTAGCGGGAGGGCCGGGGGCCAACGTCCTGACTTTC | CAWSVQLAGGPGANVLTF
. | TRBJ1-1 | many | TRBV7-2 | TGTGCCAGCAGCCGGGCAGGCGTTCTCGAAGCTTTCTTT | CASSRAGVLEAFF
TRBD2 | TRBJ2-1 | many | TRBV29-1 | TGCAGCGTTGACCAAAAGGGCCAGCGGGGAAGCTCCTACAATGAGCAGTTCTTC | CSVDQKGQRGSSYNEQFF
TRBD2 | TRBJ2-1 | . | TRBV19 | TGTGCCAGTTCCAGCGGGGGGAGTGACTACAATGAGCAGTTCTTC | CASSSGGSDYNEQFF
. | TRBJ2-3 | many | TRBV19 | TGTGCCAGTAGTTTGGTAACAGATACGCAGTATTTT | CASSLVTDTQYF
. | TRBJ1-1 | . | TRBV20-1 | TGCAGTGCTCCAGGCGCTCCCGGCGGTGAAGCTTTCTTT | CSAPGAPGGEAFF
. | TRBJ2-7 | few | TRBV11-2 | TGTGCCAGCAGCCTCCAGGTAACCTACGAGCAGTACTTC | CASSLQVTYEQYF
TRBD2 | TRBJ2-2 | few | TRBV19 | TGTGCCAGTATCCGGATGTCTCGCGGGAGCGGCGGGGAGCTGTTTTTT | CASIRMSRGSGGELFF
. | TRBJ2-1 | few | TRBV6-6 | TGTGCCAGCAGTTACGGGGCCCCGGTCGACGCCATTGTTCATGAGCAGTTCTTC | CASSYGAPVDAIVHEQFF
. | TRBJ2-5 | many | TRBV4-1 | TGCGCCAGCAGCGCCCCGACAGGAGAACAAGAGACCCAGTACTTC | CASSAPTGEQETQYF
. | TRBJ1-1 | few | TRBV7-6 | TGTGCCAGCAGCTTAGTTACCGTGTTCACTGAAGCTTTCTTT | CASSLVTVFTEAFF